This is a list of T cell receptor beta chains from one sample in a study of blood T cell repertoires in COVID-19. This table comes from immunoSEQ multiplex PCR, and its TCRdb copy is limited to in-frame clones, with some not included. The sample has around 310,000 clones, around nine tenths seen once; the top ten hold roughly 7.3%. Sequences were obtained from peripheral blood. Source of these receptors: a woman under 40 with COVID-19, enrolled during active disease. Each CDR3 is given with its conserved first and last residue. The order of the fields is V gene, clone size, D gene, J gene, CDR3 protein, CDR3 DNA. A D gene is named only where the DNA matches it firmly. Part of the rows lack a size; the others show once, few, many or a class for expanded clones.

V: TRBV6-5
size: .
D: TRBD2
J: TRBJ2-7
CDR3: CASSQRDYSYEQYF
DNA: TGTGCCAGCAGTCAGAGGGACTACTCCTACGAGCAGTACTTC

V: TRBV27
size: .
D: TRBD1
J: TRBJ2-3
CDR3: CASSFGTGGEDTQYF
DNA: TGTGCCAGCAGTTTTGGAACAGGGGGTGAAGATACGCAGTATTTT

V: TRBV28
size: .
D: .
J: TRBJ2-5
CDR3: CASSIRRGAETQYF
DNA: TGTGCCAGCAGTATCCGCCGGGGAGCGGAGACCCAGTACTTC

V: TRBV12-3/TRBV12-4
size: .
D: .
J: TRBJ1-2
CDR3: CASSLVVNGYTF
DNA: TGTGCCAGCAGTCTAGTAGTGAATGGCTACACCTTC

V: TRBV6-5
size: .
D: .
J: TRBJ1-5
CDR3: CASSRRRLGQPQHF
DNA: TGTGCCAGCAGCCGTCGGCGGCTGGGTCAGCCCCAGCATTTT

V: TRBV5-1
size: few
D: .
J: TRBJ1-1
CDR3: CASSLLRGGTEAFF
DNA: TGCGCCAGCAGCTTGCTTAGGGGAGGAACTGAAGCTTTCTTT

V: TRBV18
size: .
D: .
J: TRBJ1-4
CDR3: CASSPADREKLFF
DNA: TGTGCCAGCTCACCAGCCGACAGAGAAAAACTGTTTTTT

V: TRBV29-1
size: .
D: TRBD1
J: TRBJ1-1
CDR3: CSGADRVGVGTEAFF
DNA: TGCAGCGGTGCTGACAGGGTAGGAGTAGGCACTGAAGCTTTCTTT

V: TRBV5-1
size: .
D: .
J: TRBJ1-2
CDR3: CASSSTRTVGSYGYTF
DNA: TGCGCCAGCAGCTCCACGAGGACAGTGGGCTCCTATGGCTACACCTTC

V: TRBV28
size: .
D: TRBD1
J: TRBJ2-7
CDR3: CASRPGTDAYEQYF
DNA: TGTGCCAGCAGGCCGGGGACAGACGCCTACGAGCAGTACTTC

V: TRBV3-1/TRBV3-2
size: .
D: TRBD1
J: TRBJ2-7
CDR3: CASSPGQGSYEQYF
DNA: TGTGCCAGCAGCCCTGGACAGGGATCCTACGAGCAGTACTTC

V: TRBV21-1
size: .
D: .
J: TRBJ2-2
CDR3: CASSKRQGGTGELFF
DNA: TGTGCCAGCAGCAAACGACAGGGGGGCACCGGGGAGCTGTTTTTT

V: TRBV28
size: .
D: TRBD1
J: TRBJ2-1
CDR3: CASSSPGQGTNEQFF
DNA: TGTGCCAGCAGTTCCCCGGGACAGGGGACGAATGAGCAGTTCTTC

V: TRBV6-5
size: once
D: TRBD2
J: TRBJ2-7
CDR3: CASSYSLGLAGVEQYF
DNA: TGTGCCAGCAGTTACTCGTTAGGACTAGCGGGAGTCGAGCAGTACTTC

V: TRBV19
size: .
D: .
J: TRBJ1-1
CDR3: CASGGGGADTEAFF
DNA: TGTGCCAGTGGGGGGGGTGGCGCCGACACTGAAGCTTTCTTT

V: TRBV7-8
size: .
D: .
J: TRBJ2-1
CDR3: CASSLWSSTSFYNEQFF
DNA: TGTGCCAGCAGCTTATGGAGTAGTACTTCTTTTTACAATGAGCAGTTCTTC

V: TRBV4-3
size: .
D: .
J: TRBJ2-7
CDR3: CASSQDWEADEQYF
DNA: TGCGCCAGCAGCCAAGATTGGGAGGCGGACGAGCAGTACTTC

V: TRBV29-1
size: .
D: .
J: TRBJ1-1
CDR3: CSVEEGDAFF
DNA: TGCAGCGTTGAAGAGGGAGACGCTTTCTTT

V: TRBV7-6
size: few
D: TRBD1
J: TRBJ2-7
CDR3: CASSFTGTGGHEQYF
DNA: TGTGCCAGCAGCTTCACCGGGACAGGGGGCCACGAGCAGTACTTC

V: TRBV19
size: once
D: .
J: TRBJ1-5
CDR3: CAGGQFSNQPQHF
DNA: TGTGCCGGGGGCCAGTTTAGCAATCAGCCCCAGCATTTT

V: TRBV2
size: once
D: TRBD1
J: TRBJ2-7
CDR3: CASTRDRDFWPSYEQYF
DNA: TGTGCCAGCACACGGGACAGGGATTTTTGGCCCTCCTACGAGCAGTACTTC

V: TRBV11-2
size: .
D: TRBD2
J: TRBJ2-3
CDR3: CASSPPTSGRAPDTQYF
DNA: TGTGCCAGCAGTCCCCCAACTAGCGGGAGGGCCCCAGATACGCAGTATTTT

V: TRBV9
size: .
D: .
J: TRBJ2-1
CDR3: CASSVTSFSYNEQFF
DNA: TGTGCCAGCAGCGTTACTAGCTTCTCGTACAATGAGCAGTTCTTC

V: TRBV7-9
size: .
D: TRBD2
J: TRBJ2-1
CDR3: CASGGIAGDSEQFF
DNA: TGTGCCAGCGGGGGGATAGCGGGAGATTCTGAGCAGTTCTTC

V: TRBV7-2
size: .
D: .
J: TRBJ2-7
CDR3: CASSFGLSTYEQYF
DNA: TGTGCCAGCAGCTTTGGACTAAGTACCTACGAGCAGTACTTC

V: TRBV10-3
size: .
D: .
J: TRBJ1-6
CDR3: CATTGGNSPLHF
DNA: TGTGCCACCACCGGCGGCAATTCACCCCTCCACTTT

V: TRBV7-3
size: .
D: .
J: TRBJ2-1
CDR3: CASSLVQSPYNEQFF
DNA: TGTGCCAGCAGCTTAGTACAGTCCCCTTACAATGAGCAGTTCTTC

V: TRBV6-2/TRBV6-3
size: .
D: TRBD2
J: TRBJ2-3
CDR3: CASSPRTSGSTDTQYF
DNA: TGTGCCAGCAGCCCACGGACTAGCGGGAGCACAGATACGCAGTATTTT

V: TRBV27
size: .
D: TRBD1
J: TRBJ1-1
CDR3: CASSPGTGRQGTEAFF
DNA: TGTGCCAGCAGTCCCGGGACAGGACGTCAGGGAACTGAAGCTTTCTTT

V: TRBV24-1
size: .
D: .
J: TRBJ2-7
CDR3: CATSDTGNYFHEQYF
DNA: TGTGCCACCAGTGATACAGGGAATTACTTCCACGAGCAGTACTTC

V: TRBV7-3
size: once
D: TRBD1
J: TRBJ2-1
CDR3: CASSPGTGNYNEQFF
DNA: TGTGCCAGCAGCCCCGGGACAGGGAACTACAATGAGCAGTTCTTC

V: TRBV12-3/TRBV12-4
size: .
D: .
J: TRBJ2-5
CDR3: CASIRQWGETQYF
DNA: TGTGCCAGCATCAGACAGTGGGGAGAGACCCAGTACTTC